This TCR beta chain was found in a study of T cell repertoires in cytomegalovirus infection. Study-level information: Indications came from public TCR beta signatures; they pointed to CMV infection and to a matching HLA type. Whole-study results and caveats: HLA-C-restricted CMV clonotypes gave the most frequent clonotype in two of eight donors.

This clonotype has only a few counts. Its antigen is unidentified. CDR3 length: 16 residues. The V gene's germline CDR1 is SGHVS and CDR2 FNYEAQ. The germline V and J ends were trimmed by 7 bases and 4 bases, with 22 bases remaining between them. TCRdb called the reads again in MiXCR, with one record for every CDR3 protein. Here the sample spans roughly 280,000 distinct CDR3 sequences, around 20% being singletons. This sample comprised cultured PBMCs, obtained from culture after CMV antigen stimulation. The chain couples TRBV7-6 to TRBJ2-5; no definite D call. This TCR was recovered from a human donor in good health (CMV status not recorded). Some clones in this sample may be carry-over from other donors' samples. The CDR3 nucleotides read TGTGCCAGCACCTTTTCCACCACGGATTTAGGAGAGACCCAGTACTTC. Protein product: CASTFSTTDLGETQYF.